A single T cell receptor beta chain is shown here with its context. The CDR3 length is 18 residues. Per the germline V gene, CDR1 is DFQATT and CDR2 is SNEGSKA (reference sequence). V was pared by 3 bases and J by 2 bases, with 23 bases between. The data are from a study of blood T cells in healthy people across ages. Using a J-beta primer mix together with a sample-barcoded 5' primer, a second PCR was run for 7 to 11 cycles. Unique molecular identifiers of 12 random nucleotides labeled each cDNA. TCRdb itself ran the 5' RACE reads through MiXCR, one entry per CDR3 protein. The data show about 1.1 million distinct CDR3 sequences, around two fifths seen once.

The chain combines TRBV20-1 with TRBJ1-5; D ambiguous. Material for sequencing was blood. The receptor's source is a young man in good health. In nucleotides, the CDR3 is TGCAGTGCTAGTAGGTGGGAAGGTGGGTCGTTGGGCAATCAGCCCCAGCATTTT. It encodes CSASRWEGGSLGNQPQHF.